This entry lists 27 T cell receptor beta chains sequenced from one sample in a study of metastatic and nonmetastatic thyroid tumors. Via MiXCR, TCRdb re-called the PCR reads. In the table there are 20,000 to 25,000 clones, approximately 13% of which are singletons. Patients underwent thyroid surgery, and none had received any treatment before it. The material sequenced was blood. The receptors were sampled from a female donor with papillary thyroid cancer or a benign thyroid nodule (not recorded which). Some clones in this sample may be carry-over from other donors' samples.

This clone was observed at least ten times. This chain joins TRBV30 and TRBJ1-6; D is ambiguous. Germline CDR1 GTSNPN, CDR2 SVGIG (reference sequence). V shed 2 bases and J shed 7 bases, with 15 bases lying between them. There are 15 residues in the CDR3. The CDR3 protein is CAWSPPTTGNSPLHF. DNA of the CDR3: TGTGCCTGGAGTCCCCCAACGACCGGGAATTCACCCCTCCACTTT. Filled out from reference TRBV30 and TRBJ1-6, the complete variable domain reads SQTIHQWPATLVQPVGSPLSLECTVEGTSNPNLYWYRQAAGRGLQLLFYSVGIGQISSEVPQNLSASRPQDRQFILSSKKLLLSDSGFYLCAWSPPTTGNSPLHFGNGTRLTVT.

Ten or more counts support this clone. The J gene is TRBJ2-7, the V gene TRBV11-2; 10 positions match TRBD1. The CDR3 extends over 14 amino acids. V was pared by 5 bases and J by 4 bases, with 5 bases of the junction left unmatched. Germline CDR1 reads SGHAT; CDR2 reads FQNNGV. For the CDR3, the DNA is TGTGCCAGCAGCCCTAGGACAGGGGGATACGAGCAGTACTTC. Translation: CASSPRTGGYEQYF.

In its sample, this clone was seen many times. This may arise from a read error, as a much more abundant clone is one base away. The final CDR3 position lacks the conserved phenylalanine or tryptophan, pointing to a likely read error. The chain joins TRBV6-1 to TRBJ2-3; TRBD1 matches 10 bases. CDR1 and CDR2 (germline): MNHNS, SASEGT. There are 15 residues in the CDR3. J lost 6 bases, V lost 4 bases, and 7 bases had no gene match. The CDR3 region is CASSGGQGVWDTQYS. CDR3 nucleotides: TGTGCCAGCAGTGGAGGACAGGGGGTCTGGGATACGCAGTATTCT.

The sample holds many counts of this clone. V gene TRBV9 combines with J gene TRBJ2-3, with 7 bases that match TRBD1. Unmatched junction bases numbered 9, after V lost 3 bases and J lost 2 bases. In germline, CDR1 is SGDLS, CDR2 YYNGEE. This CDR3 spans 16 amino acids. This CDR3 reads CASSALPGQITDTQYF. The CDR3 DNA sequence: TGTGCCAGCAGCGCCCTGCCGGGACAGATCACAGATACGCAGTATTTT.

This clone was seen many times. The rearrangement uses TRBV28 and TRBJ2-4; tentative D call: TRBD2 (5 bases). Germline V gene data show CDR1 as MDHEN and CDR2 as SYDVKM. The V end lost 2 bases, the J end lost 1 base, and 9 bases lay between the germline ends. CDR3 length: 15 amino acids. The CDR3 spells CASSLEGAAKNIQYF. In DNA, the CDR3 is TGTGCCAGCAGTTTAGAGGGAGCCGCCAAAAACATTCAGTACTTC.

This clone was detected ten times or more. The rearrangement joins TRBV27 to TRBJ1-1; D may be TRBD1 (6 bases). The CDR3 extends over 12 amino acids. Trimming cost V 4 bases and J 6 bases, with 9 bases left between them. Per the germline V gene, CDR1 is MNHEY and CDR2 is SMNVEV (reference sequence). The CDR3 loop is CASSSPGAEAFF. For the CDR3, the DNA is TGTGCCAGCAGTTCACCAGGGGCTGAAGCTTTCTTT.

This clone was observed many times. The V and J genes are TRBV27 and TRBJ2-1, with D perhaps matching TRBD2 (5 bases). Trimming pared 8 bases from V and 4 bases from J, leaving 12 bases between. CDR1 and CDR2 from the germline V gene are MNHEY and SMNVEV (reference sequence). CDR3 length: 13 residues. CDR3 nucleotides: TGTGCCAGCGGAATAGCGAATTACAATGAGCAGTTCTTC. Its translation is CASGIANYNEQFF.

This clone was counted at least ten times. The CDR3 nucleotides read TGTGCCAGCAGATATATGGACGGGACCGTAGTGTTCTTC. This codes for CASRYMDGTVVFF. The V and J genes are TRBV12-3 or TRBV12-4 and TRBJ2-1; TRBD1 or TRBD2 may be the D gene (5 bases each). The CDR3 consists of 13 residues. The V end lost 6 bases, the J end lost 15 bases, and 21 bases lay between the germline ends.

This clone was observed at least ten times. V is TRBV20-1 and J is TRBJ2-3; TRBD2 agrees at 9 bases. V shed 3 bases and J 3 bases; nucleotides not matched to a gene: 7. Germline V gene data show CDR1 as DFQATT and CDR2 as SNEGSKA (reference sequence). The CDR3 spans 15 residues. The CDR3 sequence: CSARLAGDLTDTQYF. The CDR3 DNA reads TGCAGTGCTAGGTTAGCGGGAGACTTAACAGATACGCAGTATTTT.

This clone was detected many times. V gene TRBV12-5 combines with J gene TRBJ1-4; possible D gene TRBD1, 5 bases. The CDR3 sequence is 15 residues long. V lost 2 bases and J 0 bases, leaving 7 bases between the germline ends. Per germline, CDR1 LGHNT and CDR2 FRNRAP. DNA of the CDR3: TGTGCTAGTGGTTTGCGGGGCGCAACTAATGAAAAACTGTTTTTT. Protein: CASGLRGATNEKLFF.

This clone was seen repeatedly, ten times or more. The CDR3 bases are TGTGCCAGCAGCCAAGGGCCAGCGGAGAGCTCCTACAATGAGCAGTTCTTC. Amino acid sequence: CASSQGPAESSYNEQFF. The rearrangement links TRBV3-1 to TRBJ2-1; D is perhaps TRBD2 (5 bases). This CDR3 comprises 17 residues. The germline gives CDR1 LGHDT, CDR2 YNNKEL (reference sequence). Trimming removed 1 base at V and 0 bases at J, with 13 bases between.

This clone was detected ten times or more. The chain joins TRBV29-1 to TRBJ1-5; possible D gene TRBD1, 5 bases. Trimming shortened V by 4 bases and J by 4 bases, and 14 bases separated the two germline ends. The length of the CDR3 is 14 residues. Germline V lookup: CDR1 SQVTM, CDR2 ANQGSEA. DNA of the CDR3: TGCAGCGTTGTGGCTGGGGCCGCTAATCAGCCCCAGCATTTT. It translates to CSVVAGAANQPQHF.

This clone is medium-sized (0.01 to 0.1%) in the sample. CDR3 bases: TGTGCCAGCAGCGCCGACTCGGACGAGCAGTACTTC. Translation: CASSADSDEQYF. V gene TRBV11-2 combines with J gene TRBJ2-7, with D uncertain. The ends were cut back, 5 bases at V and 5 bases at J, with 10 bases in the middle. The CDR3 is 12 residues long. CDR1 and CDR2 (germline): SGHAT, FQNNGV. Together with reference TRBV11-2 and TRBJ2-7, the CDR3 gives the full variable domain: EAGVAQSPRYKIIEKRQSVAFWCNPISGHATLYWYQQILGQGPKLLIQFQNNGVVDDSQLPKDRFSAERLKGVDSTLKIQPAKLEDSAVYLCASSADSDEQYFGPGTRLTVT.

The table lists this clone with many counts. The chain has TRBV6-1 and TRBJ1-2; 7 positions match TRBD1. CDR1 is MNHNS and CDR2 is SASEGT in the germline V gene. V trimming: 6 bases; J trimming: 5 bases; junction bases outside the gene matches: 6. This CDR3 is 13 amino acids long. DNA for the CDR3: TGTGCCAGCAGGACTTCCAGGGGGTATGGCTACACCTTC. Protein sequence: CASRTSRGYGYTF.

This clone was found many times. The rearrangement joins TRBV5-1 to TRBJ2-1; D perhaps matches TRBD1 (5 bases). This CDR3 spans 13 amino acids. The germline V gene encodes CDR1 SGHRS and CDR2 YFSETQ. Trimming left V 4 bases short and J 6 bases short, with 11 bases between. Here the CDR3 reads CASSRDSVNEQFF. The CDR3 DNA follows: TGCGCCAGCAGCCGAGACAGCGTCAATGAGCAGTTCTTC.

Ten or more counts support this clone. The genes are TRBV12-3 or TRBV12-4 and TRBJ1-2; 8 bases are a match to TRBD1. CDR3 size: 15 residues. V shed 3 bases and J 4 bases; nucleotides not matched to a gene: 7. CDR3 residues: CASSFTTGAAYGYTF. CDR3 nucleotides: TGTGCCAGCAGTTTCACGACAGGGGCTGCCTATGGCTACACCTTC.

This clone came up many times. The V gene is TRBV12-3 or TRBV12-4, the J gene TRBJ1-5; weak D call: TRBD1 (5 bases). The CDR3 spans 14 residues. Trimming took off 7 bases at V and 0 bases at J, with 10 bases between the two ends. The CDR3 bases are TGTGCCAGCACCGACAGTTATAGCAATCAGCCCCAGCATTTT. This gives the protein CASTDSYSNQPQHF.

This clone was picked up many times. This chain connects TRBV18 to TRBJ1-5; D is possibly TRBD1 (5 bases). The CDR3 has 15 amino acids. Looked up from germline, CDR1 is KGHSH and CDR2 is LQKENI. The germline V and J ends were trimmed by 5 bases and 3 bases, with 14 bases remaining between them. This chain's CDR3 is CASSYGTGDNQPQHF. For the CDR3, the DNA is TGTGCCAGCTCATACGGGACGGGGGACAATCAGCCCCAGCATTTT.

This clone was detected ten times or more. This sequence joins TRBV4-2 and TRBJ2-1, with 14 bases aligning to TRBD2. CDR1 LGHNA and CDR2 YNFKEQ come from the germline V gene. Unmatched junction bases numbered 12, after V lost 4 bases and J lost 1 base. The CDR3 length is 20 residues. The CDR3 nucleotides are TGTGCCAGCAGCCGTAATTCCGGGACTAGCGGGAGTGGGTCCTACAATGAGCAGTTCTTC. It codes for CASSRNSGTSGSGSYNEQFF.

By sample share, this clone is medium-sized (0.01 to 0.1%). This chain connects TRBV6-2 or TRBV6-3 to TRBJ2-1; 13 nucleotides match TRBD2. Germline V gene sequence: CDR1 MNHEY, CDR2 SVGEGT. This CDR3 has 15 amino acids. V lost 6 bases and J lost 7; bases outside the gene matches: 6. CDR3 protein: CASSDGTSGKNEQFF. The CDR3 region has the DNA TGTGCCAGCAGCGACGGGACTAGCGGGAAAAATGAGCAGTTCTTC.

This clone was counted at least ten times. CDR3 sequence reads: CASSLLTDQPQHF. The CDR3 nucleotides are TGTGCCAGCAGCTTGTTAACGGATCAGCCCCAGCATTTT. The rearrangement uses TRBV5-8 and TRBJ1-5, with D hard to call. The V gene lost 1 base and the J gene lost 5 bases, with 7 bases spanning the gap. CDR3 size: 13 residues. CDR1 is SGHTS, CDR2 YDEGEE, per germline.

This clone has a count of ten or more. This chain uses TRBV5-4 with TRBJ2-6, with D perhaps TRBD2 (5 bases). Germline CDR1 SGHNT, CDR2 YYREEE (reference sequence). CDR3 size: 16 residues. V was trimmed by 4 bases and J by 0 bases, leaving 11 bases between them. CDR3 sequence: CASSVTKISGANVLTF. The CDR3 bases are TGTGCCAGCAGCGTGACTAAGATCTCTGGGGCCAACGTCCTGACTTTC.

This clone was counted many times. The DNA of the CDR3 is TGTGCCAGCAGCTTGCGCTACGAGCAGTACTTC. Translation gives CASSLRYEQYF. V is TRBV11-1 and J is TRBJ2-7; D is uncertain. This CDR3 is built from 11 residues. Trimming cost V 3 bases and J 3 bases, with 3 bases left between them. Germline CDR1 and CDR2: SGHAT and FQDESV (reference sequence).

Many counts were recorded for this clone. The chain carries TRBV2 and TRBJ2-5; D is unclear. The V gene lost 1 base and the J gene lost 5 bases, with 2 bases spanning the gap. The CDR3 runs to 11 residues. Germline lookup yields CDR1 SNHLY and CDR2 FYNNEI. CDR3 nucleotide sequence: TGTGCCAGCAGTGAAGTGGAGACCCAGTACTTC. The encoded protein is CASSEVETQYF. The complete variable domain, with remaining parts taken from reference TRBV2 and TRBJ2-5, reads EPEVTQTPSHQVTQMGQEVILRCVPISNHLYFYWYRQILGQKVEFLVSFYNNEISEKSEIFDDQFSVERPDGSNFTLKIRSTKLEDSAMYFCASSEVETQYFGPGTRLLVL.

This clone was observed once. This sequence joins TRBV20-1 and TRBJ1-5; 7 nucleotides line up with TRBD1. V was pared by 1 base and J by 5 bases, with 8 bases of the junction left unmatched. Germline V gene lookup returns CDR1 DFQATT and CDR2 SNEGSKA (reference sequence). This CDR3 comprises 15 residues. CDR3 amino acids: CSARGQGGRHQPQHF. In DNA form, the CDR3 reads TGCAGTGCTAGAGGACAGGGAGGCAGGCATCAGCCCCAGCATTTT.

J is TRBJ2-3 and V is TRBV5-1, with TRBD1 matching over 12 bases. The CDR3 loop spans 19 amino acids. CDR1 is SGHRS and CDR2 is YFSETQ in the germline V gene. With 0 bases clipped from V and 7 bases from J, the junction kept 15 bases outside the gene matches. The CDR3: CASSLGYGGTGGRTNTQYF. CDR3 bases: TGCGCCAGCAGCTTGGGATATGGGGGGACAGGGGGCCGGACAAATACGCAGTATTTT.

In its sample, this clone was seen a few times. This chain links TRBV19 with TRBJ2-6; TRBD1 or TRBD2 may be the D gene (5 bases each). V gave up 8 bases and J gave up 1 base, with 12 bases separating them. CDR1 is LNHDA, CDR2 SQIVND, per germline (reference sequence). This CDR3 contains 15 residues. The CDR3 DNA is TGTGCCAGTCGGGGCGTCAGGTCTGGGGCCAACGTCCTGACTTTC. Encoded protein: CASRGVRSGANVLTF.